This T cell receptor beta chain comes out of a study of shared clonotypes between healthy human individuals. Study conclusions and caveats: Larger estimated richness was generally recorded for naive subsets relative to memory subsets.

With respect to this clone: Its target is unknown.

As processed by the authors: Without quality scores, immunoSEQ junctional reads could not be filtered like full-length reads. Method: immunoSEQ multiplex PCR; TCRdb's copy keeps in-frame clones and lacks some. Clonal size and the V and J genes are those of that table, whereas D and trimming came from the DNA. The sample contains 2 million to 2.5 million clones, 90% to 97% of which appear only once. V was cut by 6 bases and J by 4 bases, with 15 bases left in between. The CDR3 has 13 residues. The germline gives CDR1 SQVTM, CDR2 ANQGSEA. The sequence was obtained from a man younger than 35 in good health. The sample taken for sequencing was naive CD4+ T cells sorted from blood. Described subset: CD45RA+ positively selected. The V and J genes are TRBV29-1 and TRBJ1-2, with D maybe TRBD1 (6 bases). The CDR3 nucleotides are TGCAGCGTGACCAGGGGTCTCTCCTATGGCTACACCTTC. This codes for CSVTRGLSYGYTF.